Listed here are 26 T cell receptor beta chains from one sample, sequenced in a study of cytomegalovirus exposure and HLA in healthy donors (dated by TCRdb to 2016 to 2017). Library preparation used the immunoSEQ multiplex PCR assay. For the multiplex PCR, a mixture combining 60 forward primers for TCR Vbeta segments and 13 reverse primers for TCR Jbeta segments was used. Not all clones reach the TCRdb copy of this immuneACCESS table, which keeps in-frame sequences only. Checked studies attribute under half of the gap to unresolved V genes and leave the rest unexplained. Present in this sample are around 100,000 clones, 70% of which were seen just once. The ten largest clones take up approximately 9% of the sample. The material sequenced was PBMCs. The receptors here all came from a man aged 25 to 40 in good health and CMV-seropositive.

V gene TRBV6-1 combines with J gene TRBJ1-2; TRBD1 matches at 9 bases. Germline V gene sequence: CDR1 MNHNS, CDR2 SASEGT. The CDR3 runs 16 residues. V lost 3 bases and J lost 0; bases outside the gene matches: 5. The CDR3 DNA reads as TGTGCCAGCAGTGATCTACAGGGGGCCTCTAACTATGGCTACACCTTC. Translating it yields CASSDLQGASNYGYTF.

The chain employs TRBV18 and TRBJ2-1, with a possible D match to TRBD2 (6 bases). Germline V gives CDR1 KGHSH, CDR2 LQKENI. The CDR3 extends over 16 amino acids. V was shortened by 3 bases and J by 3 bases, with 15 bases between the two germline ends. CDR3 sequence reads: CASSPRETSDYNEQFF. DNA for the CDR3: TGTGCCAGCTCACCTCGTGAGACTAGTGACTACAATGAGCAGTTCTTC.

The DNA for the CDR3 is TGTGCCAGCAGTCCATCAGGGGGCTATGGCTACACCTTC. Amino acid sequence: CASSPSGGYGYTF. The chain has TRBV5-6 and TRBJ1-2; 7 bases align to TRBD1. Trimming cost V 5 bases and J 4 bases; bases outside gene matches: 5. Germline loops: CDR1 SGHDT, CDR2 YYEEEE. The CDR3 runs 13 residues.

The gene calls are TRBV10-1 and TRBJ2-7; 8 bases agree with TRBD2. The CDR3 has 14 amino acids. V lost 6 bases to trimming and J lost 3 bases; unmatched junction nucleotides: 7. In germline, CDR1 is WNHNN, CDR2 SYGVQD (reference sequence). CDR3 DNA sequence: TGCGCCAGCAGAACTAGCGGATTTAACTACGAGCAGTACGTC. Its translation: CASRTSGFNYEQYV.

Only a few counts were recorded for this clone. The rearrangement links TRBV5-8 to TRBJ1-1; the D is unclear. The CDR3 consists of 14 residues. V was pared by 0 bases and J by 4 bases, with 10 bases between. Germline V gene sequence: CDR1 SGHTS, CDR2 YDEGEE. CDR3 residues: CASSLGRLSTEAFF. The CDR3 DNA is TGTGCCAGCAGCTTGGGCCGACTGAGCACTGAAGCTTTCTTT.

This clone was observed a few times. V and J are TRBV19 and TRBJ2-2; 11 bases agree with TRBD2. CDR1 and CDR2 from the germline V gene are LNHDA and SQIVND (reference sequence). V lost 8 bases and J lost 2; bases outside the gene matches: 4. The CDR3 covers 15 residues. The CDR3 bases are TGTGCCAGTGGAACTAGCGGGAGTAACACCGGGGAGCTGTTTTTT. It translates to CASGTSGSNTGELFF.

The chain has TRBV5-1 and TRBJ1-2; 7 positions agree with TRBD1. With V trimmed by 4 bases and J by 0 bases, 6 bases remained unmatched. CDR3 length: 15 amino acids. Germline lookup yields CDR1 SGHRS and CDR2 YFSETQ. CDR3 nucleotide sequence: TGCGCCAGCAGCGCTAAACAGGGGTCTAACTATGGCTACACCTTC. Its translation is CASSAKQGSNYGYTF.

The V and J genes are TRBV5-1 and TRBJ2-2; unclear D gene. CDR1 and CDR2 from the germline V gene are SGHRS and YFSETQ. Trimming took 1 base from V and 0 from J, leaving 10 bases between them. This CDR3 spans 16 amino acids. The chain's CDR3 is CASSLRTNPNTGELFF. The CDR3 nucleotides read TGCGCCAGCAGCTTGCGTACTAACCCGAACACCGGGGAGCTGTTTTTT. Full variable domain (missing parts from reference TRBV5-1 and TRBJ2-2): KAGVTQTPRYLIKTRGQQVTLSCSPISGHRSVSWYQQTPGQGLQFLFEYFSETQRNKGNFPGRFSGRQFSNSRSEMNVSTLELGDSALYLCASSLRTNPNTGELFFGEGSRLTVL.

The rearrangement joins TRBV25-1 to TRBJ2-1, with D perhaps matching TRBD2 (7 bases). V was shortened by 6 bases and J by 2 bases, with 14 bases between the two germline ends. Per the germline V gene, CDR1 is MGHDK and CDR2 is SYGVNS. This CDR3 comprises 15 residues. In DNA form, the CDR3 reads TGTGCCAGCAGGGGGGGGCTAGCGGCCTACAATGAGCAGTTCTTC. It yields the protein CASRGGLAAYNEQFF.

The chain couples TRBV2 to TRBJ2-7; unclear D gene. V was clipped by 6 bases and J by 0 bases, with 6 bases between them. Germline CDR1 reads SNHLY; CDR2 reads FYNNEI. There are 12 residues in the CDR3. In nucleotides, the CDR3 is TGTGCCAGCAGAAAAGACTCCTACGAGCAGTACGTC. Translated: CASRKDSYEQYV.

The V gene is TRBV7-6, the J gene TRBJ1-1; D gene ambiguous. There are 13 residues in the CDR3. CDR1 is SGHVS, CDR2 FNYEAQ, per germline. Trimming left V 5 bases short and J 1 base short, with 8 bases between. DNA for the CDR3: TGTGCCAGCAGCGGCCAGGAGAACACTGAAGCTTTCTTT. This translates into CASSGQENTEAFF.

The chain couples TRBV5-1 to TRBJ1-4; 7 positions agree with TRBD1. Looked up from germline, CDR1 is SGHRS and CDR2 is YFSETQ. CDR3 size: 16 residues. With V trimmed by 3 bases and J by 4 bases, 9 bases remained unmatched. The CDR3 here is CASSSDWDRDNEKLFF. The CDR3 DNA sequence: TGCGCCAGCAGCTCGGACTGGGACAGAGATAATGAAAAACTGTTTTTT.

The chain combines TRBV7-8 with TRBJ1-2, with 8 bases fitting TRBD1. The J segment lost 4 bases and the V segment lost 5 bases, leaving 9 bases of the junction unmatched. Germline lookup yields CDR1 SGHVS and CDR2 FQNEAQ. This CDR3 spans 15 amino acids. CDR3 DNA sequence: TGTGCCAGCAGCATTGGGACAGGAACTAGCTATGGCTACACCTTC. It yields the protein CASSIGTGTSYGYTF.

The chain couples TRBV11-3 to TRBJ2-3; possibly TRBD2 for D (5 bases). The V and J ends lost 2 bases and 4 bases respectively, with 10 bases between them. CDR1 is SGHNT, CDR2 YENEEA, per germline. CDR3 length: 14 residues. The CDR3 protein is CASSLLEGADTQYF. The CDR3 DNA sequence: TGTGCCAGCAGCTTACTCGAGGGTGCAGATACGCAGTATTTT.

The chain combines TRBV19 with TRBJ1-1, with D perhaps TRBD1 (5 bases). The CDR3 runs 14 residues. V shed 5 bases and J shed 1 base, with 11 bases lying between them. Germline assignment: CDR1 LNHDA and CDR2 SQIVND (reference sequence). CDR3 in DNA: TGTGCCAGTAGTCCCGGCGGGGGGAACACTGAAGCTTTCTTT. The encoded protein is CASSPGGGNTEAFF.

The chain carries TRBV21-1 and TRBJ1-2; the D call in the table, TRBD1, was not verified against the DNA. TRBV21-1 is an annotated pseudogene. CDR3 size: 17 residues. In nucleotides, the CDR3 is TGTGCCAGCAGCAAAGCGCTAGGGGGCTACGATAACTATGGCTACACCTTC. Its translation: CASSKALGGYDNYGYTF.

V and J are TRBV27 and TRBJ1-4; 8 bases align to TRBD1. Germline V gene lookup returns CDR1 MNHEY and CDR2 SMNVEV (reference sequence). This CDR3 contains 14 residues. V lost 2 bases to trimming and J lost 8 bases; unmatched junction nucleotides: 4. CDR3 in amino acids: CASSLATGDEKLFF. CDR3 bases: TGTGCCAGCAGTTTAGCGACAGGGGACGAAAAACTGTTTTTT.

The CDR3 region is CSVEWTSGGSTDTQYF. As DNA, the CDR3 is TGCAGCGTTGAATGGACTAGCGGGGGGAGCACAGATACGCAGTATTTT. This chain uses TRBV29-1 with TRBJ2-3; 14 nucleotides line up with TRBD2. This CDR3 region has 16 residues. V shed 2 bases and J 0 bases; nucleotides not matched to a gene: 1. Germline V gene sequence: CDR1 SQVTM, CDR2 ANQGSEA.

This clone appeared a few times. The chain joins TRBV9 to TRBJ2-3, with 8 bases matching TRBD2. Germline-derived CDR1 and CDR2 are SGDLS and YYNGEE. With V trimmed by 0 bases and J by 1 base, 7 bases remained unmatched. The CDR3 length is 17 residues. Here the CDR3 DNA reads TGTGCCAGCAGCGTAGGACCGCTGACTAGCGGCACAGATACGCAGTATTTT. Translating gives CASSVGPLTSGTDTQYF.

The chain combines TRBV15 with TRBJ1-3; TRBD1 is a possible D gene (5 bases). Germline assignment: CDR1 LNHNV and CDR2 YYDKDF (reference sequence). This CDR3 contains 17 residues. V was shortened by 0 bases and J by 2 bases, with 14 bases between the two germline ends. The CDR3 bases are TGTGCCACCAGCAGAGATGTGGCGGGACTCGCTGGAAACACCATATATTTT. Translating gives CATSRDVAGLAGNTIYF.

The chain uses TRBV14 and TRBJ1-3; TRBD1 is a possible D gene (6 bases). Trimming pared 1 base from V and 0 bases from J, leaving 16 bases between. The length of the CDR3 is 18 residues. Germline CDR1 is SGHDN and CDR2 is FVKESK. The CDR3 region has the DNA TGTGCCAGCAGCCAAGGGAGACAGGCCTTCTTCTCTGGAAACACCATATATTTT. This encodes CASSQGRQAFFSGNTIYF.

This clone turned up a few times. The rearrangement uses TRBV19 and TRBJ2-3; TRBD2 aligns across 9 bases. The CDR3 totals 16 residues. CDR1 LNHDA and CDR2 SQIVND come from the germline V gene (reference sequence). V was pared by 5 bases and J by 6 bases, with 12 bases of the junction left unmatched. CDR3 sequence reads: CASSSLAGPLRDTQYF. CDR3 nucleotide sequence: TGTGCCAGTAGTTCCCTAGCGGGGCCCTTAAGGGATACGCAGTATTTT.

This clone was counted only a few times. DNA of the CDR3: TGTGCCAGCAGTACCTTCGAACTAGCGGGAGGCGGCACAGATACGCAGTATTTT. Encoded protein: CASSTFELAGGGTDTQYF. The chain carries TRBV27 and TRBJ2-3; TRBD2 matches at 12 bases. The CDR3 length is 18 residues. CDR1 is MNHEY, CDR2 SMNVEV, per germline (reference sequence). The V segment lost 5 bases and the J segment 1 base; nucleotides outside the gene matches: 10.

This clone was counted only a few times. The chain couples TRBV21-1 to TRBJ2-7; the DNA was not compared with TRBD2, the D call given in the table. TRBV21-1 is a documented pseudogene. This CDR3 has 11 residues. CDR3: CAGLLGWEQYV. The CDR3 region has the DNA TGTGCCGGCCTGTTGGGGTGGGAGCAGTACGTC.

The chain joins TRBV7-9 to TRBJ2-5, with 13 bases identical to TRBD2. CDR1 SEHNR and CDR2 FQNEAQ come from the germline V gene (reference sequence). The ends lost 5 bases at V and 5 bases at J; junction bases unmatched: 11. The CDR3 runs to 17 residues. CDR3 in amino acids: CASSPHAGLAGEETQYF. The CDR3 region has the DNA TGTGCCAGCAGCCCTCACGCCGGACTAGCGGGAGAGGAGACCCAGTACTTC.

The gene calls are TRBV5-1 and TRBJ2-1, with D maybe TRBD1 (6 bases). V was clipped by 4 bases and J by 9 bases, with 20 bases between them. Germline CDR1 SGHRS, CDR2 YFSETQ. This CDR3 is built from 15 residues. CDR3 in DNA: TGCGCCAGCAGCGCGAGGGTGGGGCAGACAGGTGAGCAGTTCTTC. It yields the protein CASSARVGQTGEQFF.